This paragraph reports one T cell receptor (beta chain). The antigen this receptor binds is unknown. Within one base of it there is no much larger clone, and no base qualities were kept. The CDR3 regions of human TCRbeta chains were subjected to immunosequencing. Regarding the original processing steps: Repertoire TCRs were checked for matches against a reference library of SARS-CoV-2-specific TCRs that had been generated using the MIRA antigen-specificity platform. Breadth was defined as the fraction of unique TCRs that were SARS-CoV-2-associated. Depth was defined as the fraction of total T cells that were SARS-CoV-2-associated. Using the MIRA data, each spike-specific TCR was mapped to the spike region that the TCR reacts to and placed in a CD4 or CD8 class. Log10-transformed breadth and depth values were compared by one-way ANOVA with Sidak's multiple comparisons tests. In its TCRdb copy, this immuneACCESS table keeps in-frame sequences only and misses some clones. Where compared with another copy, unresolved V genes explain less than half of these, and the others have no known cause. D and trimming were read from the DNA, whereas the V and J calls and clone size are those reported in that table. In all, the sample holds around 130,000 clones, and about nine tenths of those were seen once. The top ten hold 8% to 10% of the sample.

Taken from the germline V gene, the CDR1 and CDR2 loops are LGHNA and YSLEER. The CDR3 sequence holds 13 residues, the cysteine and phenylalanine included. The sequence is cut down to CDR3 DNA, 39 bases in frame from base 1. At the junction V is shortened by 4 bases and J by 8 bases, with 14 bases in between. The label giving this sample's time point can be read as: about 28 days (+/-7) after the second vaccine dose. Because spike-specific TCR depth and breadth did not differ between the two schedules, AZD1222 recipients who got a second dose at roughly 4 weeks were pooled with those who got a second dose at roughly 12 weeks. The vaccinee samples were drawn from two UK trials, COV001 and COV002, one of which was a single-blind randomized controlled phase 2/3 trial testing AZD1222 (ChAdOx1 nCoV-19) in healthy adults. Trial participant PBMC samples were collected at day 0 and day 28 after the second dose for TCRbeta chain sequencing.

This sample was included in a study of T cell responses to AZD1222 COVID-19 vaccine listed by TCRdb under 2021. About the full investigation: A total of 240 or so trial participants underwent TCR sequencing, of whom more than 200 had received two doses of AZD1222 and approximately 26 had received two doses of the MenACWY control vaccine. Trial participants were enrolled by age into subgroups of 18-55, 56-69 and 70-plus years, and about 150, 27 and 61 TCR-sequenced participants, respectively, were included in these subgroups. The paper's findings and limits, for the study overall: Epitopes outside the regions mutated in the B.1.351 and B.1.1.7 variants were reportedly recognized by nearly half of the unique spike-specific TCRs. Because no day 14 peak-response samples were available, the repertoires could be characterized only after the peak T cell response. The whole spike protein was spanned by vaccine-associated CD4 TCRs, and dominant responses were seen in regions 160-218 and 743-854. A significant rise in spike-specific TCR breadth and depth was observed after two AZD1222 doses relative to day 0 and relative to MenACWY recipients. The 56-69-year group was small, and its depth increase did not reach significance, likely because of low power. Conclusions about previously exposed vaccinees are limited, since just five or six AZD1222 recipients were seropositive for SARS-CoV-2 at baseline. Participants were mostly white British, with more females than males. The authors suggested clonal diversity may have been underestimated.

Sample: peripheral blood, taken 28 days after the second AZD1222 dose. The chain uses TRBV4-3 and TRBJ1-2; no D gene is confidently identified. This receptor was taken from an adult who received the AZD1222 COVID-19 vaccine. The CDR3: CASSPGLRAGYTF. The DNA is TGCGCCAGCAGCCCCGGCCTGAGGGCAGGCTACACCTTC.